This TCR beta chain came from a study of T-cell reconstitution after alpha-beta-depleted transplantation in children (dated by TCRdb to the mid-2010s). Looking at the study overall: The study quantitatively tracked T-cell immune reconstitution after TCRalphabeta/CD19-depleted allogeneic hematopoietic cell transplantation in children using TCR repertoire profiling. The paper's findings and limits, for the study overall: Apparently early alphabetaT-cell count recovery about two months after transplant reportedly relied on only several hundred rapidly expanded clones derived from non-depleted graft cells. The high TCRbeta diversity at day 60 in some patients was ascribed to recipient T cells and intrathymic progenitors that had survived conditioning. Hyperexpanded clone frequencies declined over subsequent months; after one year, T-cell counts and TCRbeta diversity were mostly attributed to newly produced T cells.

This specimen's treatment or condition label, per the study, means: allogeneic hematopoietic cell transplantation with graft depleted of TCRalphabeta T cells and CD19 B cells. The children who served as transplant recipients had been given grafts of TCRalphabeta/CD19-depleted allogeneic hematopoietic cells. Library construction relied on PCR. Sequencing was carried out with an Illumina HiSeq 2500. Molecular barcoding was employed in the preparation of TCR libraries, with unique molecular identifiers being used to normalize TCRbeta repertoire quantification. The public reads were run again by TCRdb, first through fastp at Q25 and then through MiXCR, and only productive beta chains were kept. Each record represents a unique CDR3 protein, reported with the most common genes and DNA among its rows. The sample has hundreds of thousands of distinct CDR3 sequences on record, around 15% of them singletons. Less than 30% of the sample belongs to the ten largest clones.

About this clonotype: What antigen it recognizes has not been identified. No base-level quality is on record; no much larger clone is a single base apart.

V lost 6 bases and J lost 4 bases, and the count of bases not matched to a germline gene is 6. Its CDR3 holds 15 amino acids, cysteine through phenylalanine. The only DNA kept is the CDR3, 45 bases in frame from the first base. This clonotype originated in a boy under two years old who had a stem cell transplant for Wiskott-Aldrich syndrome, so the T cells may come from the graft donor. The rearranged chain carries TRBV12-3 or TRBV12-4 and TRBJ2-1; 10 bases in the junction line up with TRBD2. The sample was PBMCs, mostly from graft donor cells, taken 360 days after TCRalphabeta/CD19-depleted stem cell transplant. This receptor carries the CDR3 CASRETSGYYNEQFF. The nucleotide sequence is TGTGCCAGCAGGGAGACTAGCGGGTATTACAATGAGCAGTTCTTC.